This record covers a single T cell receptor beta chain. Its specificity is not known. This specimen comes from a study of PD-1 blockade in classical Hodgkin lymphoma. The study, taken as a whole, reports: Baseline diversity resembling that of newly diagnosed patients was seen in complete responders.

With no exception, relapse followed autologous stem cell transplantation in all patients, and brentuximab vedotin exposure varied. Sequencing was performed with immunoSEQ multiplex PCR; in TCRdb, only in-frame clones are kept and a portion is missing. The repertoire holds 55,000 to 80,000 clones, with under 95% as singletons. With V trimmed by 0 bases and J by 0 bases, 10 bases remained unmatched. The CDR3 is made up of 21 amino acids. The germline V gene encodes CDR1 LNHNV and CDR2 YYDKDF (reference sequence). The TCR originated in a human donor with classical Hodgkin lymphoma. Sequencing was performed on peripheral blood mononuclear cells (PBMCs), taken at baseline. The chain combines TRBV15 with TRBJ2-4; 14 bases line up with TRBD2. In DNA, the CDR3 is TGTGCCACCAGCAGAGATGGGACTAGCGGGAGTAATTGGGTAGCCAAAAACATTCAGTACTTC. Protein: CATSRDGTSGSNWVAKNIQYF. Using reference TRBV15 and TRBJ2-4 for the parts outside the CDR3, the full variable domain is DAMVIQNPRYQVTQFGKPVTLSCSQTLNHNVMYWYQQKSSQAPKLLFHYYDKDFNNEADTPDNFQSRRPNTSFCFLDIRSPGLGDTAMYLCATSRDGTSGSNWVAKNIQYFGAGTRLSVL.